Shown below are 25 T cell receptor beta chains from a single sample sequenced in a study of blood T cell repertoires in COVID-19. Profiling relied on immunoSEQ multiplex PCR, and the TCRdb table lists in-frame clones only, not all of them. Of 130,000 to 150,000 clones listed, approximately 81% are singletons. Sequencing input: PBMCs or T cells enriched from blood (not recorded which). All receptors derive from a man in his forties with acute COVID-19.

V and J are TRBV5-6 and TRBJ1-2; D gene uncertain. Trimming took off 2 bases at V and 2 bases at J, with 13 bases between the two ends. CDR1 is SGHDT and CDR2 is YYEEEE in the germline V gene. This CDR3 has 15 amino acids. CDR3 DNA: TGTGCCAGCAGCTTCGGACTGTACGTAAACTATGGCTACACCTTC. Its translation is CASSFGLYVNYGYTF.

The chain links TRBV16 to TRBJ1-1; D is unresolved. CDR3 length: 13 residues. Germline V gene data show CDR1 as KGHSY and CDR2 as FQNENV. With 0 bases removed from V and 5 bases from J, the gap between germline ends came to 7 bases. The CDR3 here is CASSQSGETEAFF. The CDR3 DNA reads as TGTGCCAGCAGCCAATCGGGAGAAACTGAAGCTTTCTTT.

The CDR3 DNA sequence: TGTGCCAGCAGTTTAGGGCCCCCTTCACCCCTCCACTTT. Protein sequence: CASSLGPPSPLHF. The chain joins TRBV12-3 or TRBV12-4 to TRBJ1-6; D is undetermined. The CDR3 has 13 amino acids. Trimming removed 1 base from V and 9 bases from J, with 7 bases in between.

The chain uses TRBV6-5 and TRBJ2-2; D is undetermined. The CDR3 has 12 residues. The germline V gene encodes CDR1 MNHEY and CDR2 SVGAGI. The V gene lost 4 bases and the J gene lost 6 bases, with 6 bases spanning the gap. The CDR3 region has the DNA TGTGCCAGCAGTTTGTCGGCCGGGGAGCTGTTTTTT. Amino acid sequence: CASSLSAGELFF.

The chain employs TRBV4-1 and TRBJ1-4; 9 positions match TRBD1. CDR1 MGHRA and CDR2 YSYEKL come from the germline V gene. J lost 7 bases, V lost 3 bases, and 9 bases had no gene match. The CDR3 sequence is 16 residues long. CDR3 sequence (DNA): TGCGCCAGCAGCCAGGGAGTGGGGACAGGGTTTGAAAAACTGTTTTTT. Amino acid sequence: CASSQGVGTGFEKLFF.

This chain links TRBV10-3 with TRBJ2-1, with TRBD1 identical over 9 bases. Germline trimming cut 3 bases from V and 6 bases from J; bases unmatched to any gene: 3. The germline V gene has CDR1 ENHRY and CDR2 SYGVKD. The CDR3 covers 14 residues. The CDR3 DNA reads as TGTGCCATCAGTGACGGGACAGGGTCCAATGAGCAGTTCTTC. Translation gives CAISDGTGSNEQFF.

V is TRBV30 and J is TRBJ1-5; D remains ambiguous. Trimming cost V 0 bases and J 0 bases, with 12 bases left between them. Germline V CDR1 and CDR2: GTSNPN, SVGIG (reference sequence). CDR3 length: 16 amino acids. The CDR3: CAWSVDVRASNQPQHF. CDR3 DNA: TGTGCCTGGAGTGTCGACGTGAGGGCTAGCAATCAGCCCCAGCATTTT.

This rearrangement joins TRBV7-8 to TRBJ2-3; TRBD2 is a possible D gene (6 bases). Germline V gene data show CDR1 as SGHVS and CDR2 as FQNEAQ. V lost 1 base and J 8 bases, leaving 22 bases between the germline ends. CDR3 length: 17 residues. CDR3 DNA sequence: TGTGCCAGCAGCTTAGGAACGGGACTTGGGACGGTCGGTACGCAGTATTTT. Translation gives CASSLGTGLGTVGTQYF.

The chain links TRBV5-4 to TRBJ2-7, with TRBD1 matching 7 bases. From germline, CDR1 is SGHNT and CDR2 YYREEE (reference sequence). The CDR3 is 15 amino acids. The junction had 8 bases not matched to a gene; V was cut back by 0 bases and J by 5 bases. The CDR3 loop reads CASSLAIQGDNEQYF. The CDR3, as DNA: TGTGCCAGCAGCTTGGCCATTCAGGGGGACAACGAGCAGTACTTC.

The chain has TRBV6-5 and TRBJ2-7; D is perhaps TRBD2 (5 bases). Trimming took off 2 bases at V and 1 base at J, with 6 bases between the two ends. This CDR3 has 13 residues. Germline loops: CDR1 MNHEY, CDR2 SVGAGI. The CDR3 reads CASSYAGSYEQYF. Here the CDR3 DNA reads TGTGCCAGCAGTTACGCGGGTTCCTACGAGCAGTACTTC.

The CDR3 nucleotides read TGTGCCAGCAGTTACCCGGGACTAGCGGGATGGACCTACGAGCAGTACTTC. As protein: CASSYPGLAGWTYEQYF. V and J are TRBV6-2 or TRBV6-3 and TRBJ2-7; 13 nucleotides agree with TRBD2. Germline values: CDR1 MNHEY, CDR2 SVGEGT. The CDR3 is 17 amino acids. With V trimmed by 2 bases and J by 2 bases, 6 bases remained unmatched.

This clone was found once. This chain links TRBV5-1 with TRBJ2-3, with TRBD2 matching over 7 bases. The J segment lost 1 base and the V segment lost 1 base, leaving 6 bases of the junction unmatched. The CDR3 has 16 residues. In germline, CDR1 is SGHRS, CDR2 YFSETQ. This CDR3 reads CASSLSPSGGTDTQYF. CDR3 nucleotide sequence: TGCGCCAGCAGCTTGTCGCCTAGCGGAGGCACAGATACGCAGTATTTT.

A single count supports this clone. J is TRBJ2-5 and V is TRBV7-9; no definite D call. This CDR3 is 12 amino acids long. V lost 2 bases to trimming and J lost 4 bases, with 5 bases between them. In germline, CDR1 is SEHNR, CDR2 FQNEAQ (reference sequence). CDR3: CASSLIGETQYF. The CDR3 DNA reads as TGTGCCAGCAGCTTAATCGGAGAGACCCAGTACTTC.

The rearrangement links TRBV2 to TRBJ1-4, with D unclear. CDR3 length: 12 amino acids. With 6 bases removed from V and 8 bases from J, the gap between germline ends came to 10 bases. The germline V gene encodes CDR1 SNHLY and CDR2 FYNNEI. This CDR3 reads CASRVSGEKLFF. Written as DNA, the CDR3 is TGTGCCAGCAGAGTCTCGGGGGAAAAACTGTTTTTT. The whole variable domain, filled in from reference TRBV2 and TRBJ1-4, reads EPEVTQTPSHQVTQMGQEVILRCVPISNHLYFYWYRQILGQKVEFLVSFYNNEISEKSEIFDDQFSVERPDGSNFTLKIRSTKLEDSAMYFCASRVSGEKLFFGSGTQLSVL.

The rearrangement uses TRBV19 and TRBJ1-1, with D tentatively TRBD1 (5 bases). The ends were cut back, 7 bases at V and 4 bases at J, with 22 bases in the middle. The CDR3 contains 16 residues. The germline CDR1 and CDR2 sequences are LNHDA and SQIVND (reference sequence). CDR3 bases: TGTGCCAGTATTGATGGTGGGGCGGAAATGGGCACTGAAGCTTTCTTT. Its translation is CASIDGGAEMGTEAFF. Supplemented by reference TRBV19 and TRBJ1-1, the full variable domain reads DGGITQSPKYLFRKEGQNVTLSCEQNLNHDAMYWYRQDPGQGLRLIYYSQIVNDFQKGDIAEGYSVSREKKESFPLTVTSAQKNPTAFYLCASIDGGAEMGTEAFFGQGTRLTVV.

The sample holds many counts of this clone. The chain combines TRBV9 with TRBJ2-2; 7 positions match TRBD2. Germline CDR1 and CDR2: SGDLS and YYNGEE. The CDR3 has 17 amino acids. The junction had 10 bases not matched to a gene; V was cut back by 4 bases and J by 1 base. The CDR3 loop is CASSSTMASGNTGELFF. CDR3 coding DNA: TGTGCCAGCAGCTCAACTATGGCTAGCGGGAACACCGGGGAGCTGTTTTTT.

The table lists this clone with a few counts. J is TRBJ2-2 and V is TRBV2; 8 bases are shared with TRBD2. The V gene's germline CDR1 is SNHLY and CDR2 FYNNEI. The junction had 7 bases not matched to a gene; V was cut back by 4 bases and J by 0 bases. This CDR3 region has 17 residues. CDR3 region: CASSVKLAGANTGELFF. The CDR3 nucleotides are TGTGCCAGCAGTGTAAAGCTAGCGGGCGCGAACACCGGGGAGCTGTTTTTT.

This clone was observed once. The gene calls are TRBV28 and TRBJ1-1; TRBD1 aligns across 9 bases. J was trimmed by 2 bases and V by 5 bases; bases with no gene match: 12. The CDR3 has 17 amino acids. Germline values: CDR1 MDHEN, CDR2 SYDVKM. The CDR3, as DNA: TGTGCCAGCAGTGCCCTTAGCGTACAGGGGGCCAACACTGAAGCTTTCTTT. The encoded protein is CASSALSVQGANTEAFF.

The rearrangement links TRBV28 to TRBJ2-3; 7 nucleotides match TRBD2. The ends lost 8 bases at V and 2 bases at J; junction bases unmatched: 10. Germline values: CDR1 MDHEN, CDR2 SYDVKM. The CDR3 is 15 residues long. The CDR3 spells CASRSGGGFTDTQYF. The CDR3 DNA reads TGTGCCAGCCGTTCAGGCGGGGGATTCACAGATACGCAGTATTTT.

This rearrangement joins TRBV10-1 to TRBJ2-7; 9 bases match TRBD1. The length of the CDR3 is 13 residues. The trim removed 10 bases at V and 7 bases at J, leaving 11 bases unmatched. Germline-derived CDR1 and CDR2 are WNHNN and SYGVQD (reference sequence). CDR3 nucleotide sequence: TGCGCCACCGCCCGGGACAGGGTTGGTGAGCAGTACTTC. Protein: CATARDRVGEQYF.

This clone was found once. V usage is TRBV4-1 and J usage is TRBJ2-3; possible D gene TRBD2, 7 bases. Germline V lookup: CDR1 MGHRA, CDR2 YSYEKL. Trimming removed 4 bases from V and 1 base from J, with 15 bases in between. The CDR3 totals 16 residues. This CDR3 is CASSPQGSGGTDTQYF. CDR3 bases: TGCGCCAGCAGCCCCCAGGGGAGCGGGGGCACAGATACGCAGTATTTT.

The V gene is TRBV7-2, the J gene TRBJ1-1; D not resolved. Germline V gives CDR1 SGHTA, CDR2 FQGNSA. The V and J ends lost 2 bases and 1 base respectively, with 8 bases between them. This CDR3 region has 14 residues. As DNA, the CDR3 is TGTGCCAGCAGCTTATCCGTCTCGAACACTGAAGCTTTCTTT. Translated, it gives CASSLSVSNTEAFF.

The CDR3 loop is CASSYGTGTYEKLFF. Written as DNA, the CDR3 is TGTGCCAGCAGTTACGGGACAGGCACTTATGAAAAACTGTTTTTT. The genes are TRBV6-5 and TRBJ1-4; 8 bases map to TRBD1. The V gene's germline CDR1 is MNHEY and CDR2 SVGAGI. The CDR3 contains 15 residues. Trimming at V came to 2 bases and at J to 6 bases, leaving 5 bases not matched to a gene.

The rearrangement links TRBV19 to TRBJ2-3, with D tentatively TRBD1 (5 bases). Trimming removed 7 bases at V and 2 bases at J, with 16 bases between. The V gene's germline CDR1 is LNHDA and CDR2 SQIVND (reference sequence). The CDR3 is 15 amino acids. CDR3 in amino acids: CASTPSRAYTDTQYF. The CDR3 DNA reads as TGTGCCAGTACCCCCTCCAGGGCCTACACAGATACGCAGTATTTT.

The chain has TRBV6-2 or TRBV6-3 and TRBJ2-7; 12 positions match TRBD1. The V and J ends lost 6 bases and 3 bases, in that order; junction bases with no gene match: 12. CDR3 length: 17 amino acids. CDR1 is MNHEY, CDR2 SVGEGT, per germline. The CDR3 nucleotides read TGTGCCAGCAGCCGAACCACCGGGACAGGGGGCTTCTACGAGCAGTACTTC. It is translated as CASSRTTGTGGFYEQYF.